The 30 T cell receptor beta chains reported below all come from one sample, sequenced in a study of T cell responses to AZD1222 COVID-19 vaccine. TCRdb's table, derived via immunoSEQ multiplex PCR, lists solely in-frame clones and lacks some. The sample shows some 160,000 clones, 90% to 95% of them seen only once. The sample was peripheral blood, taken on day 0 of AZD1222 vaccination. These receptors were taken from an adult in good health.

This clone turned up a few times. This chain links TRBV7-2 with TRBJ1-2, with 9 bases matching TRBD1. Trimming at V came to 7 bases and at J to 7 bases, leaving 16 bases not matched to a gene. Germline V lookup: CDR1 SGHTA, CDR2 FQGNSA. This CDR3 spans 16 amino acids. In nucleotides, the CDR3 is TGTGCCAGCAACCGGGACAGGGCAAGGAAGTACGGTGGCTACACCTTC. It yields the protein CASNRDRARKYGGYTF.

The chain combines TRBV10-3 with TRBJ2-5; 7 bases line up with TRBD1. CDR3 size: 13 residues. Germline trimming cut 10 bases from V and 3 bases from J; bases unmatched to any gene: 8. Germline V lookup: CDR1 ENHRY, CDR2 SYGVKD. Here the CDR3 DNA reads TGTGCCACCACAAGACAGGGAGAAGAGACCCAGTACTTC. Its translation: CATTRQGEETQYF.

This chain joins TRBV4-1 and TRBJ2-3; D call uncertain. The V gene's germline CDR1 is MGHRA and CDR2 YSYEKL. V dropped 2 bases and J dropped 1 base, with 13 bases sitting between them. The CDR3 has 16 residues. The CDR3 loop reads CASSQRESLGTDTQYF. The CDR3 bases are TGCGCCAGCAGCCAACGAGAGTCCCTTGGCACAGATACGCAGTATTTT.

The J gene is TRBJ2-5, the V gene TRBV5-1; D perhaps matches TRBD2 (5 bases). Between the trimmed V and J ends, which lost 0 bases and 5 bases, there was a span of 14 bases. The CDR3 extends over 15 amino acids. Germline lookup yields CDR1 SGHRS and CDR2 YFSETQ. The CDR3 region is CASSLVAGSGETQYF. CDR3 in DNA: TGCGCCAGCAGCTTGGTCGCGGGCTCGGGGGAGACCCAGTACTTC.

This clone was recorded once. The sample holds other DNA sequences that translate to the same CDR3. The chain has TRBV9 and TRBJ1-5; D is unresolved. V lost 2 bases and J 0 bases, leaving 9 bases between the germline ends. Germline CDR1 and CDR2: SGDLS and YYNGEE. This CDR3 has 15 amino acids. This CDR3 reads CASSVDGYSNQPQHF. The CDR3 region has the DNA TGTGCCAGCAGCGTCGACGGGTATAGCAATCAGCCCCAGCATTTT. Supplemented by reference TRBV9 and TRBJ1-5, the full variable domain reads DSGVTQTPKHLITATGQRVTLRCSPRSGDLSVYWYQQSLDQGLQFLIQYYNGEERAKGNILERFSAQQFPDLHSELNLSSLELGDSALYFCASSVDGYSNQPQHFGDGTRLSIL.

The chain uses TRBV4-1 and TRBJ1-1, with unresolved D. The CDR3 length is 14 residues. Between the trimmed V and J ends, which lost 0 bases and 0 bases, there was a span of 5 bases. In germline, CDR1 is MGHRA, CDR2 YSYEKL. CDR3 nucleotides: TGCGCCAGCAGCCAAGATCGGTTGAACACTGAAGCTTTCTTT. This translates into CASSQDRLNTEAFF.

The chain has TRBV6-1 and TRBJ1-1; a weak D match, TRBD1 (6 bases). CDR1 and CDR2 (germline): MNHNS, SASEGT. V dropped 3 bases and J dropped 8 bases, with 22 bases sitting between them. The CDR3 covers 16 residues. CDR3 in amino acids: CASSDLAGTLTREAFF. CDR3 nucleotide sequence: TGTGCCAGCAGTGATTTAGCCGGGACACTAACTCGGGAAGCTTTCTTT.

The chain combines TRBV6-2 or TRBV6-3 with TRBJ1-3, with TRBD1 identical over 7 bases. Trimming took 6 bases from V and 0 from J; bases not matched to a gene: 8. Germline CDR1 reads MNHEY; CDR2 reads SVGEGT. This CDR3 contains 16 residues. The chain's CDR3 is CASSLRQGSSGNTIYF. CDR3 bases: TGTGCCAGCAGCCTACGACAGGGTAGCTCTGGAAACACCATATATTTT.

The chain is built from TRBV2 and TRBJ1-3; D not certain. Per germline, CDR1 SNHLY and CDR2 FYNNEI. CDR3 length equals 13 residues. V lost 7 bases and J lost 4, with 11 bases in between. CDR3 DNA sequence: TGTGCCAGCAAGGTGGAGGGCGGAAACACCATATATTTT. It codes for CASKVEGGNTIYF. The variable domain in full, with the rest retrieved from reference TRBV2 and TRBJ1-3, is EPEVTQTPSHQVTQMGQEVILRCVPISNHLYFYWYRQILGQKVEFLVSFYNNEISEKSEIFDDQFSVERPDGSNFTLKIRSTKLEDSAMYFCASKVEGGNTIYFGEGSWLTVV.

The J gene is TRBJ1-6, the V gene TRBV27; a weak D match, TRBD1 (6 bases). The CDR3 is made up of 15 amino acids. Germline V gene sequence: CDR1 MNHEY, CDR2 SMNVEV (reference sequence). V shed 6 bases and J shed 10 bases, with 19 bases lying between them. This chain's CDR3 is CASSRRGGGWSPLHF. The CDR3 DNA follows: TGTGCCAGCAGCAGACGCGGGGGGGGCTGGTCACCCCTCCACTTT.

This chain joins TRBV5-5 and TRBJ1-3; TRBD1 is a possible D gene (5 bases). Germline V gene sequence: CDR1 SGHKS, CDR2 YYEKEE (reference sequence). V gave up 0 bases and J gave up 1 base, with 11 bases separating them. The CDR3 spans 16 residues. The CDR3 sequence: CASSLGSGLSGNTIYF. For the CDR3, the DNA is TGTGCCAGCAGCTTGGGTTCGGGGCTATCTGGAAACACCATATATTTT.

Written as DNA, the CDR3 is TGCAGTGCTAGTGGGGGAGACATACGCAATGAGCAGTTCTTC. Amino acid sequence: CSASGGDIRNEQFF. This chain connects TRBV20-1 to TRBJ2-1, with D possibly called TRBD1 or TRBD2 (5 bases each). The CDR3 spans 14 residues. V lost 3 bases to trimming and J lost 6 bases, with 15 bases between them. The germline V gene has CDR1 DFQATT and CDR2 SNEGSKA (reference sequence).

The CDR3 loop is CASSSGTSGGPSTDTQYF. In DNA, the CDR3 is TGTGCCAGCAGCTCCGGGACTAGCGGGGGGCCAAGCACAGATACGCAGTATTTT. This chain uses TRBV5-4 with TRBJ2-3, with TRBD2 matching 15 bases. This CDR3 has 18 amino acids. The V gene's germline CDR1 is SGHNT and CDR2 YYREEE (reference sequence). V lost 3 bases to trimming and J lost 0 bases; unmatched junction nucleotides: 5.

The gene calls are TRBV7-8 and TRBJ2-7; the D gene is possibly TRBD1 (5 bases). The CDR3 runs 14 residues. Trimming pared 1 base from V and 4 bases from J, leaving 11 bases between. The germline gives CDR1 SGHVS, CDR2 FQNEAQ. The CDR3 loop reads CASSLGQGFYEQYF. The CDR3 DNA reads TGTGCCAGCAGCTTAGGTCAGGGTTTTTACGAGCAGTACTTC.

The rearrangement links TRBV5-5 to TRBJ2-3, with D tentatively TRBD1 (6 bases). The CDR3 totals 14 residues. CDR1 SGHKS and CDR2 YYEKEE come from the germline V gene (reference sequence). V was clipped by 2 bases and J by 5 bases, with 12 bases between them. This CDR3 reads CASSFPGVGDTQYF. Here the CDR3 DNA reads TGTGCCAGCAGCTTCCCAGGGGTCGGAGATACGCAGTATTTT.

CDR3 DNA: TGTGCCAGCAGCCCGTATCTGCCCCAGCATTTT. Translating it yields CASSPYLPQHF. The V and J genes are TRBV5-8 and TRBJ1-5; unclear D gene. This CDR3 is built from 11 residues. Trimming stripped 4 bases from V and 9 bases from J, with 8 bases between. Germline values: CDR1 SGHTS, CDR2 YDEGEE. Combining the CDR3 with reference TRBV5-8 and TRBJ1-5 gives the whole variable domain EAGVTQSPTHLIKTRGQQATLRCSPISGHTSVYWYQQALGLGLQFLLWYDEGEERNRGNFPPRFSGRQFPNYSSELNVNALELEDSALYLCASSPYLPQHFGDGTRLSIL.

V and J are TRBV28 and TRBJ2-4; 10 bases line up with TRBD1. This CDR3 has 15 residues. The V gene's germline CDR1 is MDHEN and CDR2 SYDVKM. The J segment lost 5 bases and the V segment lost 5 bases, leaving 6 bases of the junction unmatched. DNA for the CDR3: TGTGCCAGCAGTGCGACAGGGGGCGCGCAAAACATTCAGTACTTC. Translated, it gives CASSATGGAQNIQYF. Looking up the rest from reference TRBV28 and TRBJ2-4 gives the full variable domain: DVKVTQSSRYLVKRTGEKVFLECVQDMDHENMFWYRQDPGLGLRLIYFSYDVKMKEKGDIPEGYSVSREKKERFSLILESASTNQTSMYLCASSATGGAQNIQYFGAGTRLSVL.

The chain's CDR3 is CASTLSGGATDTQYF. In DNA form, the CDR3 reads TGTGCCAGCACCCTTAGCGGGGGGGCCACAGATACGCAGTATTTT. The V gene is TRBV9, the J gene TRBJ2-3; 11 bases map to TRBD2. This CDR3 has 15 residues. Germline lookup yields CDR1 SGDLS and CDR2 YYNGEE. Trimming at V came to 6 bases and at J to 2 bases, leaving 5 bases not matched to a gene. The entire variable domain, with the rest obtained from reference TRBV9 and TRBJ2-3, is as follows: DSGVTQTPKHLITATGQRVTLRCSPRSGDLSVYWYQQSLDQGLQFLIQYYNGEERAKGNILERFSAQQFPDLHSELNLSSLELGDSALYFCASTLSGGATDTQYFGPGTRLTVL.

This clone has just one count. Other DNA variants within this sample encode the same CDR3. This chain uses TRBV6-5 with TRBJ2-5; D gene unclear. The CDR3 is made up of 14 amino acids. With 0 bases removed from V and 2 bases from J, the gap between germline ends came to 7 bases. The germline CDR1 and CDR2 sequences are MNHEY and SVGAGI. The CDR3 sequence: CASSYSSGQETQYF. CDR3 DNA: TGTGCCAGCAGTTACTCGTCTGGGCAAGAGACCCAGTACTTC.

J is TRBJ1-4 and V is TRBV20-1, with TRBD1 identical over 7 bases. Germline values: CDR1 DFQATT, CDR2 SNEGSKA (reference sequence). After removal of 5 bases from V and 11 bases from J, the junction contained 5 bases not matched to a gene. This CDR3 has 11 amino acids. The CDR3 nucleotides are TGCAGTGCTCCCTTCAGGGGGAAACTGTTTTTT. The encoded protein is CSAPFRGKLFF.

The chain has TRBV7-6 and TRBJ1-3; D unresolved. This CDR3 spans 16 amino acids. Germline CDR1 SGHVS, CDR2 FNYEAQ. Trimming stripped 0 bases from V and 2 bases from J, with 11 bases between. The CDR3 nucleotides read TGTGCCAGCAGCTTAGCGTCTGGGATAACTGGAAACACCATATATTTT. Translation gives CASSLASGITGNTIYF. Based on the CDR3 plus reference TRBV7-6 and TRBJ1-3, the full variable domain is GAGVSQSPRYKVTKRGQDVALRCDPISGHVSLYWYRQALGQGPEFLTYFNYEAQQDKSGLPNDRFSAERPEGSISTLTIQRTEQRDSAMYRCASSLASGITGNTIYFGEGSWLTVV.

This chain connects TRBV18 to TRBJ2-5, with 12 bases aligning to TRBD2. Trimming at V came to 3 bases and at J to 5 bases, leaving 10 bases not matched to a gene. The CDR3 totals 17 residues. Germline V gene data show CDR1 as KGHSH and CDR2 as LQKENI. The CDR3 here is CASSPTGLAGPGETQYF. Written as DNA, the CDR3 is TGTGCCAGCTCACCTACGGGACTAGCGGGCCCCGGGGAGACCCAGTACTTC.

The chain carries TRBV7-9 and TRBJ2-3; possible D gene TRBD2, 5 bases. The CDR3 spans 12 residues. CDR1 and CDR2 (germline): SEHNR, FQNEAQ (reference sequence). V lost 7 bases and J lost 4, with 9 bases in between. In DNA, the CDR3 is TGTGCCAGCACCCCCGGGGCAGATACGCAGTATTTT. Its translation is CASTPGADTQYF. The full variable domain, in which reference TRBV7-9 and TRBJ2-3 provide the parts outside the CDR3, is DTGVSQNPRHKITKRGQNVTFRCDPISEHNRLYWYRQTLGQGPEFLTYFQNEAQLEKSRLLSDRFSAERPKGSFSTLEIQRTEQGDSAMYLCASTPGADTQYFGPGTRLTVL.

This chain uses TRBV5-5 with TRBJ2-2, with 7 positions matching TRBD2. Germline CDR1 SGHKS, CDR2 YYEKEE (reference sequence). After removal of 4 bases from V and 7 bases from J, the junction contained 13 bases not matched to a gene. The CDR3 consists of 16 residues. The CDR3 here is CASSNSRGVVGGELFF. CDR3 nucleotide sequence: TGTGCCAGCAGCAACAGCCGGGGGGTTGTAGGCGGGGAGCTGTTTTTT.

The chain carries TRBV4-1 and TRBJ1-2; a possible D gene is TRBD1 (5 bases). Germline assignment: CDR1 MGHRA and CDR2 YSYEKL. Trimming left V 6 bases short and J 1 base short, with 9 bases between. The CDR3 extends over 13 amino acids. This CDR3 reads CASSIQDNYGYTF. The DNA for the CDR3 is TGCGCCAGCAGTATACAGGATAACTATGGCTACACCTTC.

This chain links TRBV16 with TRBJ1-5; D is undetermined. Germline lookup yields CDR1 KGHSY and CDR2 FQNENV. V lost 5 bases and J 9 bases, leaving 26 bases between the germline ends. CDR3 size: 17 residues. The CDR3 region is CASSFASPGEVTGPQHF. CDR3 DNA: TGTGCCAGCAGCTTCGCGTCTCCCGGGGAGGTGACGGGGCCCCAGCATTTT.

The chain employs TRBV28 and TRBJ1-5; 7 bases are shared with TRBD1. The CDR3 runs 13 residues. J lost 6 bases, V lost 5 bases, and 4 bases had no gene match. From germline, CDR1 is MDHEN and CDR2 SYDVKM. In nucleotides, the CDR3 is TGTGCCAGCAGTCACAGGGGTTCTCAGCCCCAGCATTTT. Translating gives CASSHRGSQPQHF. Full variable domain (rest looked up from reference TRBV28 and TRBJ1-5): DVKVTQSSRYLVKRTGEKVFLECVQDMDHENMFWYRQDPGLGLRLIYFSYDVKMKEKGDIPEGYSVSREKKERFSLILESASTNQTSMYLCASSHRGSQPQHFGDGTRLSIL.

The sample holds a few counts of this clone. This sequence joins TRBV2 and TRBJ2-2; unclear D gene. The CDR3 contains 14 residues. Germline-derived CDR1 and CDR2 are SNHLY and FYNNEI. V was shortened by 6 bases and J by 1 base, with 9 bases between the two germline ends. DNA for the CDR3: TGTGCCAGCAGGTTCGACCAGAACACCGGGGAGCTGTTTTTT. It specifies CASRFDQNTGELFF.

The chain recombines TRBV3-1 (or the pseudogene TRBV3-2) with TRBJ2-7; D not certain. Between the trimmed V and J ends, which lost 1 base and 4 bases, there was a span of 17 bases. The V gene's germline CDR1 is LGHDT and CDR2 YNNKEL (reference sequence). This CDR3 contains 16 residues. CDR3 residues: CASSQVSRFGSYEQYF. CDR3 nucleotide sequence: TGTGCCAGCAGCCAAGTTTCACGGTTCGGCTCTTACGAGCAGTACTTC.

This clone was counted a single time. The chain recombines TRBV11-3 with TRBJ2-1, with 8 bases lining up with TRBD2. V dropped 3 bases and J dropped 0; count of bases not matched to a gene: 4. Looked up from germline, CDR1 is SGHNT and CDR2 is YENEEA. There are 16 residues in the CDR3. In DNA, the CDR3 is TGTGCCAGCAGCTTGGGCGGGGGGAGCTCCTACAATGAGCAGTTCTTC. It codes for CASSLGGGSSYNEQFF. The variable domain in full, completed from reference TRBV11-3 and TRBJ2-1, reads EAGVVQSPRYKIIEKKQPVAFWCNPISGHNTLYWYLQNLGQGPELLIRYENEEAVDDSQLPKDRFSAERLKGVDSTLKIQPAELGDSAVYLCASSLGGGSSYNEQFFGPGTRLTVL.